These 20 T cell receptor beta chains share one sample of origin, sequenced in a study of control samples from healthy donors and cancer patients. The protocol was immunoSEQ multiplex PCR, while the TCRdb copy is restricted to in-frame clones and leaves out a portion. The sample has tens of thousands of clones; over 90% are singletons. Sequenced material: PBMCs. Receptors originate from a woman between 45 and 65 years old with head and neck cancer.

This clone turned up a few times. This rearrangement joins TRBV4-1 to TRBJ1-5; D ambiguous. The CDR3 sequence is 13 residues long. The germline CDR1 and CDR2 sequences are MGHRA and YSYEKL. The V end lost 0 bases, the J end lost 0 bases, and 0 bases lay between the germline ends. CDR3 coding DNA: TGCGCCAGCAGCCAAGATAGCAATCAGCCCCAGCATTTT. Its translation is CASSQDSNQPQHF.

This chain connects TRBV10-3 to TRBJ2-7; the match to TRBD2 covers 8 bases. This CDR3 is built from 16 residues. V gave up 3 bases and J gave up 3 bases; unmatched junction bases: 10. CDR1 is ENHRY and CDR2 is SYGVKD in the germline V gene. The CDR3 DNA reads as TGTGCCATCAGTGACCAGGGACTAGTATACGTCTACGAGCAGTACTTC. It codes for CAISDQGLVYVYEQYF.

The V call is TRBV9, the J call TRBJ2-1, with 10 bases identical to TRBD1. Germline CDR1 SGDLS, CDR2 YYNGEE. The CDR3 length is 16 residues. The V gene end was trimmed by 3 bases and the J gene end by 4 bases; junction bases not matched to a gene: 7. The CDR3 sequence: CASSALRDRGYNEQFF. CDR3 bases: TGTGCCAGCAGCGCGCTCCGGGACAGGGGTTACAATGAGCAGTTCTTC.

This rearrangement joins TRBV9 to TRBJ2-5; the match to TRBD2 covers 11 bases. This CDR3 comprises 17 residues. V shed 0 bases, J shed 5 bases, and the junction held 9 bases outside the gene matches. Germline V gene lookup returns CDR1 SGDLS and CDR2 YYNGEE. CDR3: CASSVGDSGGAWETQYF. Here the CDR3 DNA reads TGTGCCAGCAGCGTAGGAGATAGCGGGGGGGCCTGGGAGACCCAGTACTTC.

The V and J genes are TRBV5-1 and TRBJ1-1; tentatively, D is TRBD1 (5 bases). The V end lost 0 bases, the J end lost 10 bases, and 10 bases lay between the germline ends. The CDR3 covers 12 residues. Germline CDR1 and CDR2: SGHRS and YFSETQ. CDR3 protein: CASSLGAGSAFF. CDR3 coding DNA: TGCGCCAGCAGCTTGGGGGCAGGGTCAGCTTTCTTT.

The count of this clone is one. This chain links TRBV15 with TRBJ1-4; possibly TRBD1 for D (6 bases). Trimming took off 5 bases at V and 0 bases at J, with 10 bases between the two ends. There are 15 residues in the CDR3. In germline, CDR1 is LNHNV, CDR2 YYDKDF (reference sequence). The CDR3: CATSSRGPTNEKLFF. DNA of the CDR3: TGTGCCACCAGCTCTCGGGGGCCAACTAATGAAAAACTGTTTTTT.

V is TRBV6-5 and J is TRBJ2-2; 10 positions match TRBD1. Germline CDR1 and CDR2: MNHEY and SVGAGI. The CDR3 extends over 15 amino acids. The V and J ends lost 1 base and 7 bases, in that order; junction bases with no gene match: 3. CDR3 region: CASSYWTGGNGELFF. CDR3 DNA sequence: TGTGCCAGCAGTTACTGGACAGGGGGAAACGGGGAGCTGTTTTTT.

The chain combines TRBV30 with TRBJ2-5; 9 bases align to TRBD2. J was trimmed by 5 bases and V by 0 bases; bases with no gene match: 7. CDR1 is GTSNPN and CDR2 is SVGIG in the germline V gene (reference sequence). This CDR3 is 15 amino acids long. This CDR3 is CAWSVRAGGRETQYF. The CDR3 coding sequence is TGTGCCTGGAGTGTAAGAGCGGGAGGACGGGAGACCCAGTACTTC.

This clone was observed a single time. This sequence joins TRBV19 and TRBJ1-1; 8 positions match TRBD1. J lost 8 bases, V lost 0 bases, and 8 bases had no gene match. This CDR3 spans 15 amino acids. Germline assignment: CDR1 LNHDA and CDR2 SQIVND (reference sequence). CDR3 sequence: CASSIEARGRREAFF. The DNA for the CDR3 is TGTGCCAGTAGTATAGAGGCCAGGGGGCGAAGAGAAGCTTTCTTT.

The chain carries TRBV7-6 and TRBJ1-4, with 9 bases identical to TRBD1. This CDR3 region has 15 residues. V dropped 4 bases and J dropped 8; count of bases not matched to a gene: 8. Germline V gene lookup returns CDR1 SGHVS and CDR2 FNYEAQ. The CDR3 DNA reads TGTGCCAGCAGCTCCACCGGGACAGGGTTAGAAAAACTGTTTTTT. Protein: CASSSTGTGLEKLFF.

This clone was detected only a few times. As DNA, the CDR3 is TGTGCCAGCAGCTTGTGGGGCGGCTCCACAGATACGCAGTATTTT. Translation gives CASSLWGGSTDTQYF. The V call is TRBV5-6, the J call TRBJ2-3; possible D gene TRBD1, 5 bases. The V and J ends lost 1 base and 2 bases respectively, with 11 bases between them. Germline-derived CDR1 and CDR2 are SGHDT and YYEEEE. The CDR3 totals 15 residues.

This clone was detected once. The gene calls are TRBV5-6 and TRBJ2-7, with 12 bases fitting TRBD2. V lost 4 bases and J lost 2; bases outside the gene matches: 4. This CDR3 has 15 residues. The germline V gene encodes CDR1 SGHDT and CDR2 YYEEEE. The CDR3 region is CASSLLAGGAYEQYF. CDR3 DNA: TGTGCCAGCAGCCTACTAGCGGGAGGCGCCTACGAGCAGTACTTC.

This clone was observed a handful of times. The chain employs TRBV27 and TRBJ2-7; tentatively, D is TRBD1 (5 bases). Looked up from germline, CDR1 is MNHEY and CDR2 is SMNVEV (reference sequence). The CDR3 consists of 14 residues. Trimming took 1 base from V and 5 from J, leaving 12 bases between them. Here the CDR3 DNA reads TGTGCCAGCAGTTTATTCCCAGGGCCGGACGAGCAGTACTTC. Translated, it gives CASSLFPGPDEQYF.

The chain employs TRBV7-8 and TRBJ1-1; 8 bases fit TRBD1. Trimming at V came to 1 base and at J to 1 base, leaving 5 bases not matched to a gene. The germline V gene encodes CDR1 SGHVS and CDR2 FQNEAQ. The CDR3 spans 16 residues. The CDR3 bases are TGTGCCAGCAGCTTAGAGATCCAGGGGGCGAACACTGAAGCTTTCTTT. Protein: CASSLEIQGANTEAFF.

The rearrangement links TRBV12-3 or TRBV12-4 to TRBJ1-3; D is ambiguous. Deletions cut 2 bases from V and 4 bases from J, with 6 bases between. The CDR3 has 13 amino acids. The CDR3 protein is CASSLRTGNTIYF. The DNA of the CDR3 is TGTGCCAGCAGTTTAAGAACGGGAAACACCATATATTTT.

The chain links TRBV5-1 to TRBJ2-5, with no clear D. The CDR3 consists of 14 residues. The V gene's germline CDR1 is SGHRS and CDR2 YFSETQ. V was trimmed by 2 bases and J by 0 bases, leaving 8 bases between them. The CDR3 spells CASSFQAYQETQYF. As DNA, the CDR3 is TGCGCCAGCAGCTTCCAGGCGTACCAAGAGACCCAGTACTTC. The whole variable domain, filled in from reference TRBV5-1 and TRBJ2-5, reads KAGVTQTPRYLIKTRGQQVTLSCSPISGHRSVSWYQQTPGQGLQFLFEYFSETQRNKGNFPGRFSGRQFSNSRSEMNVSTLELGDSALYLCASSFQAYQETQYFGPGTRLLVL.

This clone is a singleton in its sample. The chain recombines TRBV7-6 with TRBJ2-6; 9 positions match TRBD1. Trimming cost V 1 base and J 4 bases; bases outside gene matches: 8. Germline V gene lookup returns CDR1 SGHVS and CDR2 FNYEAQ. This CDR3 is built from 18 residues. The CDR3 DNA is TGTGCCAGCAGCTTAGGGACAGGGGCCTTGGACGGGGCCAACGTCCTGACTTTC. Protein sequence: CASSLGTGALDGANVLTF.

The CDR3 spells CASSPARGGEQYF. CDR3 nucleotide sequence: TGTGCCAGCTCACCCGCAAGGGGAGGCGAGCAGTACTTC. The gene calls are TRBV18 and TRBJ2-7; the D gene is possibly TRBD2 (6 bases). Trimming removed 3 bases from V and 6 bases from J, with 12 bases in between. Germline CDR1 is KGHSH and CDR2 is LQKENI. This CDR3 contains 13 residues.

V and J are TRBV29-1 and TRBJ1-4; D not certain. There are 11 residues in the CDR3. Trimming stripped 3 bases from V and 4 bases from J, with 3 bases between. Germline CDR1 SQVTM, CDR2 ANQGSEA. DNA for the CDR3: TGCAGCGTTGATGGTAATGAAAAACTGTTTTTT. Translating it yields CSVDGNEKLFF.

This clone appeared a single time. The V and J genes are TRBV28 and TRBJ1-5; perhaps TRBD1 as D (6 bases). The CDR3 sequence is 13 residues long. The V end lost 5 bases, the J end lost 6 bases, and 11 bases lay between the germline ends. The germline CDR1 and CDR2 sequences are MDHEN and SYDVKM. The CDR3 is CASSLTGTQPQHF. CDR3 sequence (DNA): TGTGCCAGCAGTCTAACAGGGACTCAGCCCCAGCATTTT.